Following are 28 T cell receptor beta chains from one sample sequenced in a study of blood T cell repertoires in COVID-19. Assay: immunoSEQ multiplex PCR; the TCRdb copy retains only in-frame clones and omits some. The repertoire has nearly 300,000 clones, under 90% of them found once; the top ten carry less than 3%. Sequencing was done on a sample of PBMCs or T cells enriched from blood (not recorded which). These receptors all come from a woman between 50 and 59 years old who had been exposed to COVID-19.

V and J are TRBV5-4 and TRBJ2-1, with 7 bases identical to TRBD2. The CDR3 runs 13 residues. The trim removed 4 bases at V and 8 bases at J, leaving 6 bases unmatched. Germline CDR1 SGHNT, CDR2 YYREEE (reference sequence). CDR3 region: CASSKTSSHEQFF. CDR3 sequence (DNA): TGTGCCAGCAGCAAGACTAGCTCCCATGAGCAGTTCTTC. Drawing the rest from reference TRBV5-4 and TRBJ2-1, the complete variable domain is ETGVTQSPTHLIKTRGQQVTLRCSSQSGHNTVSWYQQALGQGPQFIFQYYREEENGRGNFPPRFSGLQFPNYSSELNVNALELDDSALYLCASSKTSSHEQFFGPGTRLTVL.

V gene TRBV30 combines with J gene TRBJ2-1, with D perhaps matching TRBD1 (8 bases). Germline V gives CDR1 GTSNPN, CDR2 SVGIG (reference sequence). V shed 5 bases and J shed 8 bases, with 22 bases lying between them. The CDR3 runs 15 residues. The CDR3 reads CAWSQGAGVGDEQFF. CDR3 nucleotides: TGTGCCTGGTCCCAGGGGGCGGGGGTGGGCGATGAGCAGTTCTTC. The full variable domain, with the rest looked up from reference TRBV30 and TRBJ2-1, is SQTIHQWPATLVQPVGSPLSLECTVEGTSNPNLYWYRQAAGRGLQLLFYSVGIGQISSEVPQNLSASRPQDRQFILSSKKLLLSDSGFYLCAWSQGAGVGDEQFFGPGTRLTVL.

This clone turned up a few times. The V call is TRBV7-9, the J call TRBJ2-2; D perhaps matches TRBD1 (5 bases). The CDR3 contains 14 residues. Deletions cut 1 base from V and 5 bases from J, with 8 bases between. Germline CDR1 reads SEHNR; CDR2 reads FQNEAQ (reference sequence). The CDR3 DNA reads TGTGCCAGCAGCTTAGTCGACAGAACCGGGGAGCTGTTTTTT. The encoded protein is CASSLVDRTGELFF.

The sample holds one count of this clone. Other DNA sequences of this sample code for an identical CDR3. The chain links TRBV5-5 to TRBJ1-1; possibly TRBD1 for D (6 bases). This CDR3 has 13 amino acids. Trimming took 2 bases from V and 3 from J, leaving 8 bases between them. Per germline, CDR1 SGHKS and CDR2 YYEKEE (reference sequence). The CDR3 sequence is CASSLQGYTEAFF. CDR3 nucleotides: TGTGCCAGCAGCTTACAGGGATACACTGAAGCTTTCTTT.

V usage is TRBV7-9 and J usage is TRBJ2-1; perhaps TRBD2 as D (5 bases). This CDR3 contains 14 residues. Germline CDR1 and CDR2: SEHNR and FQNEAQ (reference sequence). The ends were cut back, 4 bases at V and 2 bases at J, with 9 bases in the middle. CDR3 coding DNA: TGTGCCAGCAGCTCCCGGGGTACCTACAATGAGCAGTTCTTC. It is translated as CASSSRGTYNEQFF.

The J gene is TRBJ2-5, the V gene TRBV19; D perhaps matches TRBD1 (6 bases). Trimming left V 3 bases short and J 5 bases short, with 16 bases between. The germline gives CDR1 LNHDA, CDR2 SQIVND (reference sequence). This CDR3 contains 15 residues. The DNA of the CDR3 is TGTGCCAGTAGTATGGGCACAGGGTATTGGGAGACCCAGTACTTC. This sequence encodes CASSMGTGYWETQYF.

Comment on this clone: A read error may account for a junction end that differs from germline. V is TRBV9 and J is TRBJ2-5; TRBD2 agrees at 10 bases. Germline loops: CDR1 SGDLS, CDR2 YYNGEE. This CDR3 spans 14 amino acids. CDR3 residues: CASSVLAGAESQYF. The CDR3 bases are TGTGCCAGCAGCGTGCTAGCGGGGGCCGAGAGCCAGTACTTC.

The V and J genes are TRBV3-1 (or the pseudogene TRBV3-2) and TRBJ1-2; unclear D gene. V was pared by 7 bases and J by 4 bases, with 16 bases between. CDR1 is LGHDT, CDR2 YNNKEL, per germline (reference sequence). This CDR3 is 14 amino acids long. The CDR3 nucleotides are TGTGCCAGCACTCCGGGCGGGAGCGTCTATGGCTACACCTTC. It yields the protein CASTPGGSVYGYTF.

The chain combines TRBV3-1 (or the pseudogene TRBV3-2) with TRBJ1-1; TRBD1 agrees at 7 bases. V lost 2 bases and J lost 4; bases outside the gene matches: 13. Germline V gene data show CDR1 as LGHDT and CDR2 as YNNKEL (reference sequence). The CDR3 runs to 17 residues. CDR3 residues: CASSQTPRQGARTEAFF. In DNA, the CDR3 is TGTGCCAGCAGCCAAACCCCTAGACAGGGCGCTCGCACTGAAGCTTTCTTT.

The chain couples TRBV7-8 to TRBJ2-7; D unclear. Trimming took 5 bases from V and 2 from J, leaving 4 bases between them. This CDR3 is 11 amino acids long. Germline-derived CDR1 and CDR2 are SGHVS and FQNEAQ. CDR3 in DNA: TGTGCCAGCAGCCCAGCCTACGAGCAGTACTTC. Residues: CASSPAYEQYF.

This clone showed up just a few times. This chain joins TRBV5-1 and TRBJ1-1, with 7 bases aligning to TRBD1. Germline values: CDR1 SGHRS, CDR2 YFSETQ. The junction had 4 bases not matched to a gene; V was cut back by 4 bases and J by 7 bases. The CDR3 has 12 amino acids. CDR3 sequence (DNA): TGCGCCAGCAGCCGGGACAGAAATGAAGCTTTCTTT. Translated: CASSRDRNEAFF.

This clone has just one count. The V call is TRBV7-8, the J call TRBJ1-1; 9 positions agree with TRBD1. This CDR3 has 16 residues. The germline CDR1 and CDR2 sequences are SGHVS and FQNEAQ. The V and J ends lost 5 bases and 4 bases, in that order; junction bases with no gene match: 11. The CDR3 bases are TGTGCCAGCAGCCCCGTCCGGGACAGGGCTCCCACTGAAGCTTTCTTT. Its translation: CASSPVRDRAPTEAFF.

CDR3 in amino acids: CARSPTSSGGAGNEQFF. The CDR3 DNA reads TGTGCCAGAAGCCCAACTTCTAGCGGGGGGGCGGGCAATGAGCAGTTCTTC. The chain joins TRBV5-3 to TRBJ2-1; 12 bases are shared with TRBD2. TRBV5-3 is flagged as an ORF with uncertain function. Unmatched junction bases numbered 11, after V lost 4 bases and J lost 6 bases. The CDR3 loop spans 17 amino acids.

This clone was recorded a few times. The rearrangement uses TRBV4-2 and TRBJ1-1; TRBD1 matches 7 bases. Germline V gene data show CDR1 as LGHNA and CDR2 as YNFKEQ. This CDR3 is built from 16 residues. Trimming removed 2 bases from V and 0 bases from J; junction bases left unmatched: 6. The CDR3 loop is CASSQMKGQLNTEAFF. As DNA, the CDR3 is TGTGCCAGCAGCCAAATGAAGGGACAGTTGAACACTGAAGCTTTCTTT.

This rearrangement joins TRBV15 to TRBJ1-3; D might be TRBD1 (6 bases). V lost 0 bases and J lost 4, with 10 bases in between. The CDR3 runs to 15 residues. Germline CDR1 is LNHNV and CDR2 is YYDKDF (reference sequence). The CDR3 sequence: CATSREQGSGNTIYF. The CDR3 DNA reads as TGTGCCACCAGCAGAGAACAGGGTTCGGGAAACACCATATATTTT.

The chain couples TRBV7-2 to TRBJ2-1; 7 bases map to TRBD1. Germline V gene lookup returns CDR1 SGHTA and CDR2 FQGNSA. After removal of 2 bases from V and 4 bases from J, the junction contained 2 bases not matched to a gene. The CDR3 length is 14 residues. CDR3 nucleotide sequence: TGTGCCAGCAGCTTACGGGACAGATACAATGAGCAGTTCTTC. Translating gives CASSLRDRYNEQFF.

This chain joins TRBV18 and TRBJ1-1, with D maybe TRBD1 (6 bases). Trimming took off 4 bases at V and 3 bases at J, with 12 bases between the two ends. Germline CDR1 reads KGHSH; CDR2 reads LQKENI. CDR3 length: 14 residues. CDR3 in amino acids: CASSRTAGDTEAFF. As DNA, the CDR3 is TGTGCCAGCTCACGTACCGCAGGGGACACTGAAGCTTTCTTT.

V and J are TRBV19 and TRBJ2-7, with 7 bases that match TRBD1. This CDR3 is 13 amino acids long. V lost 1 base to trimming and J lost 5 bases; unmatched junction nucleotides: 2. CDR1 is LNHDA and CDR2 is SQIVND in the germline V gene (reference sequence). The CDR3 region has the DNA TGTGCCAGTAGTATAGTACAGGGGAACGAGCAGTACTTC. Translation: CASSIVQGNEQYF.

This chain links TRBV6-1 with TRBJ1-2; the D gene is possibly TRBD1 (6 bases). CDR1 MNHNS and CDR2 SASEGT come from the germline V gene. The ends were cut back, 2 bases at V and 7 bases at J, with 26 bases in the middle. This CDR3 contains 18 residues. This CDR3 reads CASSEFGQTGPGQGGYTF. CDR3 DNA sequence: TGTGCCAGCAGTGAATTTGGTCAGACAGGCCCTGGGCAGGGTGGCTACACCTTC.

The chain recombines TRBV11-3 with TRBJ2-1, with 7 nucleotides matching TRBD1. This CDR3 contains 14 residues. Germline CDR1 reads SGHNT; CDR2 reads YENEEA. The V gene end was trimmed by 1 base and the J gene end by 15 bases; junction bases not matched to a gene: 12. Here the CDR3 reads CASSLAGTAKSVFF. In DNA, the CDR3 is TGTGCCAGCAGCTTAGCAGGGACAGCGAAAAGTGTGTTCTTC.

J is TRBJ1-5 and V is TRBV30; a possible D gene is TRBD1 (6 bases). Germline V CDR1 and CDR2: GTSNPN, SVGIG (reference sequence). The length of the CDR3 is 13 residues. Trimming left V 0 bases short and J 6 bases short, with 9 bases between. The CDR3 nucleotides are TGTGCCTGGAGTGTTGCAGGGGCTCAGCCCCAGCATTTT. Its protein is CAWSVAGAQPQHF.

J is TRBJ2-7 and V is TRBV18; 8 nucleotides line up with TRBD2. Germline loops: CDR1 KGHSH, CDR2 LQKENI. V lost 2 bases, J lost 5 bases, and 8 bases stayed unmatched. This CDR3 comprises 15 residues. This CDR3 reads CASSPNPRGGDEQYF. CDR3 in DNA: TGTGCCAGCTCACCAAATCCCCGGGGGGGGGACGAGCAGTACTTC.

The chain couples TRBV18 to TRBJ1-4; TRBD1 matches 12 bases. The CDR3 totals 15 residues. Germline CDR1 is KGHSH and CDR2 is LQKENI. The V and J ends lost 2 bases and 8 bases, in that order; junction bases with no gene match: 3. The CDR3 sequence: CASSPGTGGVEKLFF. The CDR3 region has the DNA TGTGCCAGCTCACCAGGGACAGGGGGCGTCGAAAAACTGTTTTTT.

As DNA, the CDR3 is TGCGCCAGCGCTTCGGCAGGTCGCTCCTACAATGAGCAGTTCTTC. Amino acid sequence: CASASAGRSYNEQFF. The chain carries TRBV4-1 and TRBJ2-1; D is undetermined. Germline assignment: CDR1 MGHRA and CDR2 YSYEKL. Between the trimmed V and J ends, which lost 8 bases and 0 bases, there was a span of 14 bases. CDR3 length equals 15 residues.

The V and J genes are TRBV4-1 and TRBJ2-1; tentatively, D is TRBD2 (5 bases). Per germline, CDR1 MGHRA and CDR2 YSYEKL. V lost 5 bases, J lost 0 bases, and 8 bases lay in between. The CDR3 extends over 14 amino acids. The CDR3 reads CASSERDSYNEQFF. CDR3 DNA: TGCGCCAGCAGCGAACGGGACTCCTACAATGAGCAGTTCTTC.

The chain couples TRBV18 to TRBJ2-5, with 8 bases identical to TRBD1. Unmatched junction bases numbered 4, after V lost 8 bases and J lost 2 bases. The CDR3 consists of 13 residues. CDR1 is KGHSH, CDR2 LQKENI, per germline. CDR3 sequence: CASQTGVQETQYF. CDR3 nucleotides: TGTGCCAGCCAGACAGGGGTTCAAGAGACCCAGTACTTC. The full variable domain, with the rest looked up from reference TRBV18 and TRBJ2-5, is NAGVMQNPRHLVRRRGQEARLRCSPMKGHSHVYWYRQLPEEGLKFMVYLQKENIIDESGMPKERFSAEFPKEGPSILRIQQVVRGDSAAYFCASQTGVQETQYFGPGTRLLVL.

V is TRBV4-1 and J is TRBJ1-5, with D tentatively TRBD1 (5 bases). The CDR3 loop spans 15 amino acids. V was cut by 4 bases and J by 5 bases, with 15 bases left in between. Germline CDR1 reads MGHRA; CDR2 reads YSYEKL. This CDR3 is CASSRGGEGHQPQHF. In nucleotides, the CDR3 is TGCGCCAGCAGCCGGGGGGGAGAAGGTCATCAGCCCCAGCATTTT.

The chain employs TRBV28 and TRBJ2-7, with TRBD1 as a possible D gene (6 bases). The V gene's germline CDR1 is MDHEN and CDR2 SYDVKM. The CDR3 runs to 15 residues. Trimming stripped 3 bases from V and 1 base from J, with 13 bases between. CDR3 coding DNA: TGTGCCAGCAGTTTCCCTCAGGGGCCGTCCTACGAGCAGTACTTC. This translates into CASSFPQGPSYEQYF.